This T cell receptor beta chain was observed in a study of cytomegalovirus exposure and HLA in healthy donors (dated by TCRdb to the late 2010s). In terms of the full investigation: A later analysis indicated that the 90 to 150 validation repertoires were generated on the platform also employed for the 700 or so repertoires of the first cohort. The study was designed to test whether signatures of past pathogen exposure could be identified by cataloging public T cell receptors. In addition to the first cohort of hundreds of subjects, a separate validation cohort of 100 to 150 different subjects was used. The study combined high-throughput TCR immunosequencing, statistical association of individual TCRs with disease status, and machine learning to predict cytomegalovirus infection status. The full study reports these points: The authors suggested that the approach could potentially be extended to other disease states and immunological phenotypes. A later analysis found that TCRs clustered in the first cohort also tended to co-occur in the roughly 120 validation repertoires, with 90% to 95% of cluster scores above 0. The study listed 150 to 200 TCR beta chains as associated with cytomegalovirus. In vitro tests confirmed that a few of the cytomegalovirus-associated TCR beta chains recognize cytomegalovirus antigens. The classifier was reported to diagnose cytomegalovirus status with high specificity and sensitivity in both the original cohort and the validation cohort. A later analysis lacked HLA typing for the validation cohort, so it scored co-occurrence in that cohort across all 120 or so repertoires. Most TCR sequences were seen in very few donors, while some public TCRs were found in many individuals.

Based on the germline V gene, the CDR1 and CDR2 sequences are KGHSH and LQKENI. Trimming takes 1 base from V and 0 bases from J, and the germline ends sit 13 bases apart. From cysteine to phenylalanine, the CDR3 is 17 amino acids long. The read is trimmed to its CDR3 DNA, 51 bases read in frame from base 1. Comment on this clone: The antigen it binds to is not known. No qualities accompany the bases; no much larger clone lies one base away.

Library preparation used the immunoSEQ multiplex PCR assay. Under the source paper's analysis protocol: A statistical classification framework was built for diagnosing cytomegalovirus status from the catalog of TCR beta chain sequences. TCRdb obtained this table from immuneACCESS and retained in-frame rearrangements with V and J assigned. These tables miss some clones; where compared with another copy, unresolved V genes account for less than half of the shortfall, and the remainder is unexplained. Clone size and V and J calls were adopted from that table, with D and trimming inferred from the DNA. Present in this sample are around 49,000 clones, nearly 95% of which were seen just once. 7.8% of the sample is taken by the ten largest. Donors formed part of the validation cohort, which comprised 95 to 150 subjects and was distinct from the first cohort of some 700 subjects.

Sequenced: PBMCs. The clonotype comes from a woman between 18 and 29 years old in good health and CMV-seropositive. Here the chain combines TRBV18 and TRBJ1-3; a confident D gene designation cannot be given. The nucleotide sequence is given as TGTGCCAGCTCACCACTCGAGGGCAGCCCCTCTGGAAACACCATATATTTT. It is translated as CASSPLEGSPSGNTIYF. Reference TRBV18 and TRBJ1-3 genes cover what lies past the CDR3, so the full variable domain is NAGVMQNPRHLVRRRGQEARLRCSPMKGHSHVYWYRQLPEEGLKFMVYLQKENIIDESGMPKERFSAEFPKEGPSILRIQQVVRGDSAAYFCASSPLEGSPSGNTIYFGEGSWLTVV.